This T cell receptor (beta chain) is drawn from a study of human T cells and chemical hapten exposure. Study-level results: No alteration of TCRs above 1 in 1000 frequency was seen with DPC sensitization.

At least ten counts were recorded for this clonotype. Its antigen remains unidentified. The time point denotes: patch test 1, 2 weeks after DPC sensitization. The treatment denotes: therapeutic diphenylcyclopropenone sensitization with weekly scalp DPC. TCRdb recomputed calls from the RACE reads with MiXCR, one row per CDR3 protein. Of some 400,000 distinct CDR3 sequences listed, around 4.8% are singletons. The germline V gene has CDR1 SGHRS and CDR2 YFSETQ. This CDR3 contains 13 residues. Trimming removed 9 bases from V and 1 base from J; junction bases left unmatched: 4. The rearrangement links TRBV5-1 to TRBJ1-1; 9 positions agree with TRBD1. This receptor was obtained from a woman in her forties or fifties with alopecia areata. Some clones in this sample may be carry-over from other donors' samples. Sequences were derived from whole blood, sampled in connection with sensitization to the hapten diphenylcyclopropenone (DPC). The CDR3 nucleotides read TGCGCCACCCGGGACAGGGAGAACACTGAAGCTTTCTTT. Amino acids: CATRDRENTEAFF. Looking up the rest from reference TRBV5-1 and TRBJ1-1 gives the full variable domain: KAGVTQTPRYLIKTRGQQVTLSCSPISGHRSVSWYQQTPGQGLQFLFEYFSETQRNKGNFPGRFSGRQFSNSRSEMNVSTLELGDSALYLCATRDRENTEAFFGQGTRLTVV.